The sequence of this T cell receptor beta chain was determined in a study of identifying expanded T cells in peripheral blood. Overall study findings and caveats: Over about two and four weeks, about 15 and 18 clones changed, versus 1.2 between replicates. Clone count variance between approximately two-week samples rose with total template count.

As concerns this clone: Its target is unknown.

V was pared by 1 base and J by 4 bases, with 4 bases of the junction left unmatched. CDR1 and CDR2 from the germline V gene are SEHNR and FQNEAQ (reference sequence). The CDR3 has 16 amino acids. No infections or other immune events were documented during collection. Only in-frame clones appear in the TCRdb table, and some are missing; sequencing was by immunoSEQ multiplex PCR. This table has about 80,000 clones, around nine tenths appearing once. The sample taken for sequencing was blood. This chain links TRBV7-9 with TRBJ2-5; 12 nucleotides match TRBD2. The clonotype originates from a person aged 18 to 75 in good health. CDR3 protein: CASSLGTSGKLETQYF. The CDR3 DNA sequence: TGTGCCAGCAGCTTAGGGACTAGCGGGAAGCTAGAGACCCAGTACTTC.